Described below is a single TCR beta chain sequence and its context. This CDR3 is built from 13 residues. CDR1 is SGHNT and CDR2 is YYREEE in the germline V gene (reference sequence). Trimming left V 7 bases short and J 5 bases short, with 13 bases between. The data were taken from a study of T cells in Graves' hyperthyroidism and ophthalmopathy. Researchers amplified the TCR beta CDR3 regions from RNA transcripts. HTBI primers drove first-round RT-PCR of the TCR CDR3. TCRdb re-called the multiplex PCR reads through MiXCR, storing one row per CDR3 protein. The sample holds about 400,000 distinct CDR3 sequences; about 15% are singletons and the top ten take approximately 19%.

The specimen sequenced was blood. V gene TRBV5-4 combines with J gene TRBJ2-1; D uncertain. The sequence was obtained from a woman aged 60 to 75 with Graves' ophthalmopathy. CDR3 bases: TGTGCCAGCGCCGGGCCCTTCAACAATGAGCAGTTCTTC. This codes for CASAGPFNNEQFF.